This section outlines one T cell receptor beta chain sequence together with its context. This table comes from immunoSEQ multiplex PCR, and its TCRdb copy is limited to in-frame clones, with some not included. The profile covers 150,000 or so clones, with approximately 88% appearing a single time and under 3% taken by the ten largest. This specimen comes from a study of blood T cell repertoires in COVID-19. Study details: Italy, Spain and the United States were the sources of the convalescent and acute COVID-19 samples. The cDNA or gDNA used as material had been derived from T cells, B-cell-depleted T cells, or PBMCs.

Trimming took 0 bases from V and 11 from J, leaving 10 bases between them. CDR1 and CDR2 from the germline V gene are KGHSH and LQKENI. The CDR3 has 12 residues. The sample comprised peripheral blood. The V call is TRBV18, the J call TRBJ1-2, with a tentative D call TRBD1 (5 bases). This sequence was found in a woman aged 55-69 years with acute or convalescent COVID-19. This CDR3 reads CASSPPDGGYTF. The CDR3 DNA is TGTGCCAGCTCACCACCGGACGGGGGGTACACCTTC.